This T cell receptor beta chain was retrieved from a study of blood T cells in healthy people across ages. Study outcomes and limitations: Both naive CD4+ cell counts and diversity were greater in long-lived donors than in aged donors. Leaving the PBMCs unsorted stopped any conclusive comparison of naive versus antigen-experienced cells.

The V gene lost 3 bases and the J gene lost 2 bases, with 11 bases spanning the gap. This CDR3 is 15 amino acids long. Looked up from germline, CDR1 is KGHDR and CDR2 is SFDVKD. Using a J-beta primer mix together with a sample-barcoded 5' primer, a second PCR was run for roughly 6 to 12 cycles. TCRdb reanalysed the 5' RACE reads using MiXCR and keeps one entry per CDR3 protein. The data show 850,000 to 1,100,000 distinct CDR3 sequences, around two fifths seen once. To note about this clonotype: Its antigen is still unknown.

This chain connects TRBV24-1 to TRBJ2-3; the D is unclear. The receptor was derived from a man aged 18 to 29 in good health. Sequencing was done on a sample of blood. The CDR3 region is CATSDPTEYTDTQYF. In DNA form, the CDR3 reads TGTGCCACCAGTGATCCGACGGAATACACAGATACGCAGTATTTT.